Below are 4 T cell receptor beta chains sequenced from a single sample in a study of CD8 T cells in ankylosing spondylitis. Whole-study results and caveats: Typical of ankylosing spondylitis blood, it appeared, was a TCR beta motif of eight highly homologous variants.

TCRdb fed the 5' RACE reads into MiXCR, producing one record per CDR3 protein. This table holds almost 400,000 distinct CDR3 sequences, 20% to 25% found once. What these receptors recognize is not known. Sequences were obtained from blood, either unsorted or a sorted T cell fraction (not recorded which). These TCRs come from a male donor with ankylosing spondylitis.

This clonotype occurred a few times. The rearrangement uses TRBV20-1 and TRBJ2-7; 8 bases fit TRBD1. V shed 1 base, J shed 4 bases, and the junction held 6 bases outside the gene matches. The CDR3 loop spans 14 amino acids. Germline V gives CDR1 DFQATT, CDR2 SNEGSKA (reference sequence). The CDR3 DNA follows: TGCAGTGCTAGAGGCGGACAGGGCTTGTACGAGCAGTACTTC. Its translation: CSARGGQGLYEQYF.

This clonotype occurred a few times. The chain has TRBV29-1 and TRBJ2-1, with 9 nucleotides matching TRBD2. The CDR3 is 15 amino acids. Germline V gene lookup returns CDR1 SQVTM and CDR2 ANQGSEA. After removal of 7 bases from V and 9 bases from J, the junction contained 16 bases not matched to a gene. The DNA for the CDR3 is TGCAGCGCCAGAAGGCGGGGGGGACTATTCAGTGAGCAGTTCTTC. It is translated as CSARRRGGLFSEQFF.

This clonotype was counted only a few times. The chain has TRBV5-1 and TRBJ2-7, with TRBD1 matching 7 bases. This CDR3 is 15 amino acids long. V was pared by 0 bases and J by 1 base, with 4 bases of the junction left unmatched. CDR1 is SGHRS and CDR2 is YFSETQ in the germline V gene. The chain's CDR3 is CASSLGTGGSYEQYF. CDR3 DNA: TGCGCCAGCAGCTTGGGGACAGGCGGTTCCTACGAGCAGTACTTC.

The chain uses TRBV6-1 and TRBJ2-2; 11 bases are a match to TRBD2. The CDR3 extends over 19 amino acids. The V segment lost 6 bases and the J segment 2 bases; nucleotides outside the gene matches: 14. Germline assignment: CDR1 MNHNS and CDR2 SASEGT. DNA of the CDR3: TGTGCCAGCAGGGGGCATGGCCTAGCGGGAGGCGGCAACACCGGGGAGCTGTTTTTT. It codes for CASRGHGLAGGGNTGELFF.